This T cell receptor beta chain was captured by sequencing in a study of early T cells in non-severe SARS-CoV-2 infection. Study overall: Sequencing of bulk RNA from unsorted whole blood was done, without chain pairing.

On this clonotype itself: A read error may explain this, as a much larger clone is one base away.

V lost 4 bases, J lost 4 bases, and 9 bases stayed unmatched. CDR1 is SGHDT, CDR2 YYEEEE, per germline. CDR3 length: 16 residues. Individual cDNA molecules were tagged with unique molecular identifiers. TCRdb reanalysed the 5' RACE reads using MiXCR and keeps one entry per CDR3 protein. Of some 96,000 distinct CDR3 sequences in the sample, under 15% were seen once. The chain is built from TRBV5-6 and TRBJ2-2; 8 bases match TRBD2. This TCR was sampled from an adult who was a healthcare worker with PCR-confirmed SARS-CoV-2 infection or an uninfected control (not recorded which). Sequenced sample: whole blood. CDR3 in DNA: TGTGCCAGCAGCCCTACGACGGGGGGGCTCACCGGGGAGCTGTTTTTT. Translating it yields CASSPTTGGLTGELFF.